This T cell receptor (beta chain) appears in the sequencing data of a study of cytomegalovirus exposure and HLA in healthy donors. In regard to this clone: The antigen is unknown.

PCR employed 60 Vbeta and 13 Jbeta primers. TCRdb's table, derived via immunoSEQ multiplex PCR, lists solely in-frame clones and lacks some. Of about 130,000 clones listed, approximately 80% are singletons. The CDR3 extends over 15 amino acids. CDR1 is LNHDA and CDR2 is SQIVND in the germline V gene (reference sequence). Study-wide results and caveats: There were 150 to 200 TCR beta chains listed as cytomegalovirus-associated. TRBV6-2, TRBV6-3 and other indistinguishable V segments were excluded. Reportedly, HLA-A and HLA-B alleles of most subjects were accurately predicted from TCR beta.

The TCR sequence derives from a woman aged 60-70 years in good health and CMV-seronegative. The specimen sequenced was PBMCs. V usage is TRBV19 and J usage is TRBJ2-5; 9 bases map to TRBD2. Near its end, the DNA agrees better with TRBJ2-7, so the J call may be wrong. In DNA, the CDR3 is TGTGCCAGTAGTATAGGAGCGGGGGGTACCTACGAGCAGTACTTC. Protein sequence: CASSIGAGGTYEQYF.